The 17 T cell receptor beta chains below come from one sample, sequenced in a study of shared clonotypes between healthy human individuals. TCRdb keeps only in-frame clones here, not all; method: immunoSEQ multiplex PCR. Among 490,000 or so clones listed, around 79% were seen once. The specimen was PBMCs. The receptors derive from a woman in her thirties or forties in good health. Some clones in this sample may be carry-over from other donors' samples.

The CDR3 DNA reads TGCGCCAGCAGCCAAGATATAAGGCACTCAGATACGCAGTATTTT. As protein: CASSQDIRHSDTQYF. This rearrangement joins TRBV4-3 to TRBJ2-3, with unresolved D. In germline, CDR1 is LGHNA, CDR2 YSLEER. Trimming took 0 bases from V and 4 from J, leaving 11 bases between them. The CDR3 spans 15 residues.

The V call is TRBV11-2, the J call TRBJ2-1; 9 positions match TRBD2. CDR3 length equals 14 residues. V gave up 5 bases and J gave up 7 bases; unmatched junction bases: 6. Per germline, CDR1 SGHAT and CDR2 FQNNGV. The CDR3 region has the DNA TGTGCCAGCAGCAATAGCGGGAGACATAATGAGCAGTTCTTC. Its translation is CASSNSGRHNEQFF.

J is TRBJ2-7 and V is TRBV5-1; 13 bases are shared with TRBD2. The V segment lost 0 bases and the J segment 4 bases; nucleotides outside the gene matches: 7. CDR1 and CDR2 (germline): SGHRS, YFSETQ. The CDR3 covers 17 residues. CDR3 DNA sequence: TGCGCCAGCAGCTTGGCGGGACTAGCGGGAATTTGGTACGAGCAGTACTTC. Translation: CASSLAGLAGIWYEQYF.

CDR3 loop: CASSWADGNTEAFF. The CDR3 bases are TGTGCCAGCAGTTGGGCCGACGGAAACACTGAAGCTTTCTTT. J is TRBJ1-1 and V is TRBV27; no reliable D call. V lost 4 bases and J 2 bases, leaving 11 bases between the germline ends. Germline CDR1 MNHEY, CDR2 SMNVEV (reference sequence). This CDR3 is 14 amino acids long.

This clone came up once. A read error may explain this, as a much larger clone is one base away. Different DNA sequences within this sample yield the same CDR3. The chain recombines TRBV7-9 with TRBJ2-3; D is unresolved. The germline CDR1 and CDR2 sequences are SEHNR and FQNEAQ (reference sequence). The CDR3 is 11 amino acids. The CDR3 spells CASSVTDTQYF. In DNA form, the CDR3 reads TGTGCCAGCAGCGTCACAGACACGCAGTATTTT.

The chain carries TRBV7-3 and TRBJ2-7; 11 nucleotides line up with TRBD1. The CDR3 length is 15 residues. J lost 2 bases, V lost 2 bases, and 2 bases had no gene match. In germline, CDR1 is SGHTA, CDR2 FQGTGA. The CDR3 reads CASSLVGQGAYEQYF. CDR3 DNA: TGTGCCAGCAGCTTAGTGGGACAGGGGGCCTACGAGCAGTACTTC.

The genes are TRBV11-3 and TRBJ2-1; the D gene is possibly TRBD2 (5 bases). CDR3 size: 13 residues. Trimming removed 5 bases at V and 8 bases at J, with 13 bases between. CDR1 and CDR2 from the germline V gene are SGHNT and YENEEA. This CDR3 is CASSVRELYEQFF. The DNA of the CDR3 is TGTGCCAGCAGCGTGAGGGAATTGTATGAGCAGTTCTTC.

The chain joins TRBV18 to TRBJ2-4; 7 nucleotides align to TRBD1. Germline V CDR1 and CDR2: KGHSH, LQKENI. This CDR3 is 16 amino acids long. The ends lost 2 bases at V and 0 bases at J; junction bases unmatched: 4. The CDR3 DNA sequence: TGTGCCAGCTCACCAGAGACAGGGCTAGCCAAAAACATTCAGTACTTC. Its translation: CASSPETGLAKNIQYF.

The rearrangement uses TRBV11-2 and TRBJ2-5; maybe TRBD1 (6 bases). The closer fit of TRBJ2-7 to the DNA end suggests the J call may be wrong. The CDR3 is 13 amino acids. Germline V gene sequence: CDR1 SGHAT, CDR2 FQNNGV. CDR3 region: CASSYPQGYEQYF. The CDR3 DNA sequence: TGTGCCAGCAGTTACCCACAGGGCTACGAGCAGTACTTC.

As for this clone: This is likely an artifact of a read error, given a far larger clone one base away. At the DNA level, this CDR3 is encoded by other sequences in the same sample as well. V usage is TRBV9 and J usage is TRBJ2-7; a possible D gene is TRBD2 (6 bases). Trimming pared 3 bases from V and 4 bases from J, leaving 14 bases between. Germline V gives CDR1 SGDLS, CDR2 YYNGEE. The CDR3 has 14 amino acids. The CDR3 spells CASSAASASYEQYF. The CDR3, as DNA: TGTGCCAGCAGCGCCGCTAGCGCCTCTTACGAGCAGTACTTC.

This chain uses TRBV7-2 with TRBJ2-3, with unresolved D. Germline CDR1 reads SGHTA; CDR2 reads FQGNSA. The V gene lost 5 bases and the J gene lost 4 bases, with 10 bases spanning the gap. The CDR3 contains 13 residues. The CDR3, as DNA: TGTGCCAGCAGCCAGGAAGCTGCAGATACGCAGTATTTT. Protein sequence: CASSQEAADTQYF.

The rearrangement uses TRBV4-2 and TRBJ1-3, with D maybe TRBD1 (5 bases). Germline V gene lookup returns CDR1 LGHNA and CDR2 YNFKEQ. Trimming stripped 1 base from V and 0 bases from J, with 16 bases between. This CDR3 comprises 18 residues. The CDR3 sequence: CASSQGTRGGNSGNTIYF. CDR3 sequence (DNA): TGTGCCAGCAGCCAAGGCACTCGGGGCGGCAACTCTGGAAACACCATATATTTT.

V and J are TRBV11-2 and TRBJ2-7, with D possibly matching TRBD1 (5 bases). Trimming took 7 bases from V and 3 from J, leaving 13 bases between them. Germline V lookup: CDR1 SGHAT, CDR2 FQNNGV. CDR3 length: 13 residues. CDR3 coding DNA: TGTGCCAGCAACACCAGAAGGGGCTACGAGCAGTACTTC. It translates to CASNTRRGYEQYF.

The genes are TRBV5-1 and TRBJ2-1; 13 positions agree with TRBD2. V lost 4 bases and J lost 4; bases outside the gene matches: 2. The germline CDR1 and CDR2 sequences are SGHRS and YFSETQ. The CDR3 contains 15 residues. The CDR3 region has the DNA TGCGCCAGCAGCAGGGGACTAGCGGGGTACAATGAGCAGTTCTTC. This encodes CASSRGLAGYNEQFF.

The chain joins TRBV10-3 to TRBJ2-6; D is perhaps TRBD1 (5 bases). Trimming cost V 0 bases and J 0 bases, with 9 bases left between them. The CDR3 totals 17 residues. CDR1 and CDR2 (germline): ENHRY, SYGVKD. The CDR3 reads CAISESEGDSGANVLTF. The CDR3 DNA follows: TGTGCCATCAGTGAGTCGGAAGGGGACTCTGGGGCCAACGTCCTGACTTTC.

This clone was recorded a few times. The chain carries TRBV27 and TRBJ2-7, with 9 bases aligning to TRBD1. V shed 6 bases and J 3 bases; nucleotides not matched to a gene: 9. The CDR3 runs to 15 residues. Germline CDR1 MNHEY, CDR2 SMNVEV (reference sequence). CDR3 nucleotide sequence: TGTGCCAGCAGCCAGAAGCCGGGACAGGGCTACGAGCAGTACTTC. This gives the protein CASSQKPGQGYEQYF.

This clone was detected only a few times. The J gene is TRBJ2-5, the V gene TRBV27, with TRBD2 matching over 8 bases. The CDR3 covers 14 residues. Germline V gene sequence: CDR1 MNHEY, CDR2 SMNVEV (reference sequence). The ends lost 7 bases at V and 2 bases at J; junction bases unmatched: 6. CDR3 in amino acids: CASIPLAGQETQYF. In DNA form, the CDR3 reads TGTGCCAGCATTCCCCTAGCGGGTCAAGAGACCCAGTACTTC.